These 10 T cell receptor beta chains originate from one sample sequenced in a study of T cell repertoires in cytomegalovirus infection. Their antigen targets remain unknown. TCRdb re-called the reads through MiXCR, storing one row per CDR3 protein. Among 650,000 to 900,000 distinct CDR3 sequences listed, 30% to 35% were seen once. The material sequenced was cultured CD8+ T cells from PBMCs, taken from culture after CMV antigen stimulation. All receptors derive from a human donor in good health (CMV status not recorded). Some clones in this sample may be carry-over from other donors' samples.

The V and J genes are TRBV14 and TRBJ2-3; TRBD1 agrees at 7 bases. V lost 4 bases to trimming and J lost 5 bases; unmatched junction nucleotides: 6. The germline gives CDR1 SGHDN, CDR2 FVKESK. The CDR3 is 14 amino acids. The CDR3 region has the DNA TGTGCCAGCAGCCTCCTAGGGGGCGGAGATACGCAGTATTTT. It yields the protein CASSLLGGGDTQYF.

This clonotype has just a few counts. The chain employs TRBV11-2 and TRBJ2-2; 8 bases map to TRBD1. V was clipped by 11 bases and J by 1 base; unmatched bases: 3. Looked up from germline, CDR1 is SGHAT and CDR2 is FQNNGV. CDR3 length: 13 amino acids. As DNA, the CDR3 is TGTGCCGTACAGGGGGTGAACACCGGGGAGCTGTTTTTT. Amino acids: CAVQGVNTGELFF.

In this sample, this clonotype turned up a few times. The chain is built from TRBV6-2 or TRBV6-3 and TRBJ2-5; TRBD2 matches 9 bases. Looked up from germline, CDR1 is MNHEY and CDR2 is SVGEGT. V dropped 4 bases and J dropped 2; count of bases not matched to a gene: 11. This CDR3 has 17 residues. The CDR3 DNA follows: TGTGCCAGCAGTTTCGTACTGGGACTAGCTGAGCAAGAGACCCAGTACTTC. Its translation: CASSFVLGLAEQETQYF.

This clonotype was recorded a few times. J is TRBJ1-5 and V is TRBV6-1, with 9 positions matching TRBD1. The CDR3 covers 15 residues. Losses at the gene ends were 7 bases for V and 4 bases for J; bases not matched to a gene: 8. CDR1 and CDR2 (germline): MNHNS, SASEGT. This CDR3 is CASTRTGEINQPQHF. CDR3 bases: TGTGCCAGCACCAGGACAGGGGAAATAAATCAGCCCCAGCATTTT.

The chain uses TRBV11-1 and TRBJ2-7, with 12 bases matching TRBD1. The germline V gene encodes CDR1 SGHAT and CDR2 FQDESV (reference sequence). The length of the CDR3 is 15 residues. The J segment lost 8 bases and the V segment lost 4 bases, leaving 9 bases of the junction unmatched. CDR3 coding DNA: TGTGCCAGCAGCTCCCGGGACAGGGGGCGCGACCAGCAGTACGTC. Amino acid sequence: CASSSRDRGRDQQYV.

The chain links TRBV2 to TRBJ2-3; the D gene could be TRBD1 or TRBD2 (5 bases each). V lost 10 bases and J 2 bases, leaving 10 bases between the germline ends. The length of the CDR3 is 12 residues. Germline values: CDR1 SNHLY, CDR2 FYNNEI. DNA of the CDR3: TGTGCCACCGGGACCTACACAGATACGCAGTATTTT. It yields the protein CATGTYTDTQYF.

At least ten counts were recorded for this clonotype. The V gene is TRBV4-1, the J gene TRBJ2-1; no definite D call. Between the trimmed V and J ends, which lost 0 bases and 4 bases, there was a span of 10 bases. This CDR3 is 15 amino acids long. In germline, CDR1 is MGHRA, CDR2 YSYEKL. The CDR3 DNA sequence: TGCGCCAGCAGCCAAGAAAGGAAGGTGTACAATGAGCAGTTCTTC. Translation: CASSQERKVYNEQFF.

This clonotype was seen more than once but under ten times. The rearrangement links TRBV7-9 to TRBJ2-7, with 9 bases identical to TRBD1. Germline V gives CDR1 SEHNR, CDR2 FQNEAQ (reference sequence). This CDR3 has 13 residues. The V and J ends lost 4 bases and 7 bases, in that order; junction bases with no gene match: 5. CDR3 nucleotide sequence: TGTGCCAGCAGCTACGGGACAGGGAATGAGCAGTACGTC. Translation gives CASSYGTGNEQYV.

The sample holds a few counts of this clonotype. The chain uses TRBV5-5 and TRBJ1-1, with 7 bases that match TRBD1. Germline V CDR1 and CDR2: SGHKS, YYEKEE (reference sequence). Trimming removed 7 bases from V and 8 bases from J; junction bases left unmatched: 11. The CDR3 is made up of 13 amino acids. CDR3 in DNA: TGTGCCAGCGGAACCGACAGGGCCACCGAAGCTTTCTTT. Translation gives CASGTDRATEAFF.

The chain couples TRBV19 to TRBJ2-6; D uncertain. With 10 bases removed from V and 0 bases from J, the gap between germline ends came to 10 bases. The CDR3 is 14 residues long. Germline values: CDR1 LNHDA, CDR2 SQIVND (reference sequence). CDR3 nucleotide sequence: TGTGCCACCTCGTGGGGCTCTGGGGCCAACGTCCTGACTTTC. Encoded protein: CATSWGSGANVLTF.